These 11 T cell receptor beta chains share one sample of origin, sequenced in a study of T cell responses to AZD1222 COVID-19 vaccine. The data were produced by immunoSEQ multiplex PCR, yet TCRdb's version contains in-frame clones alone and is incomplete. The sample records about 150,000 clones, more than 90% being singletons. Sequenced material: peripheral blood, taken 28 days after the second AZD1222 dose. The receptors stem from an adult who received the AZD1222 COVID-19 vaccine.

CDR3 region: CSLTDNHYGYTF. The CDR3 DNA is TGCAGCTTGACAGACAACCACTATGGCTACACCTTC. The J gene is TRBJ1-2, the V gene TRBV29-1; possible D gene TRBD1, 5 bases. Trimming shortened V by 8 bases and J by 3 bases, and 13 bases separated the two germline ends. The CDR3 has 12 residues. In germline, CDR1 is SQVTM, CDR2 ANQGSEA.

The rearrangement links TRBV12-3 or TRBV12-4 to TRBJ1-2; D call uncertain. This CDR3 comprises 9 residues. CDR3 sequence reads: CVAARGYTF. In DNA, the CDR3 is TGTGTTGCGGCGCGTGGCTACACCTTC.

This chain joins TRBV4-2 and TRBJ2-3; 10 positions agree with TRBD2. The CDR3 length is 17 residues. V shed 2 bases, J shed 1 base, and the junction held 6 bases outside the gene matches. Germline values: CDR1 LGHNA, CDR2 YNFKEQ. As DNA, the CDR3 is TGTGCCAGCAGCCAATACTACGGGACTAGCGGCACAGATACGCAGTATTTT. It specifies CASSQYYGTSGTDTQYF.

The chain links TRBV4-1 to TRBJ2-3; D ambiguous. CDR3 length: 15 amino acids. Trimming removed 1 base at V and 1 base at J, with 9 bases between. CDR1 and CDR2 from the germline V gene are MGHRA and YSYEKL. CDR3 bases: TGCGCCAGCAGCCAAGCAAGTTTACGCACAGATACGCAGTATTTT. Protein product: CASSQASLRTDTQYF.

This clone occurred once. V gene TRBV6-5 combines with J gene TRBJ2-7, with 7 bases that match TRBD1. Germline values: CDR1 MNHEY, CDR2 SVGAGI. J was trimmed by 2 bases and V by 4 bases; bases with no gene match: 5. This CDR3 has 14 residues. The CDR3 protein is CASSFGTEAYEQYF. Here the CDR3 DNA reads TGTGCCAGCAGTTTTGGGACAGAGGCCTACGAGCAGTACTTC.

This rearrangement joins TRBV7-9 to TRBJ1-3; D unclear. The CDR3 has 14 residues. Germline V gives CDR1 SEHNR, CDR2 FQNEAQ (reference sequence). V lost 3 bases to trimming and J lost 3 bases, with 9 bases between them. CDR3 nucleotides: TGTGCCAGCAGCTTTACGGGAAGTGGAAACACCATATATTTT. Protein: CASSFTGSGNTIYF.

CDR3 residues: CASSLYETGGATEAFF. CDR3 coding DNA: TGTGCCAGCAGTTTATACGAGACAGGGGGCGCGACTGAAGCTTTCTTT. The chain is built from TRBV28 and TRBJ1-1; 10 nucleotides line up with TRBD1. The CDR3 is made up of 16 amino acids. Germline V gene lookup returns CDR1 MDHEN and CDR2 SYDVKM. The ends lost 1 base at V and 5 bases at J; junction bases unmatched: 7.

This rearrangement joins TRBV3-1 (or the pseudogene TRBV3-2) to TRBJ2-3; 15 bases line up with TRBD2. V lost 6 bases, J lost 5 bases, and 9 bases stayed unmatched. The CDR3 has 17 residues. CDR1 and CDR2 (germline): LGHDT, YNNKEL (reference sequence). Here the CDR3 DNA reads TGTGCCAGCAGTCCCGGGACTAGCGGGGGGCGAAAAGATACGCAGTATTTT. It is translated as CASSPGTSGGRKDTQYF.

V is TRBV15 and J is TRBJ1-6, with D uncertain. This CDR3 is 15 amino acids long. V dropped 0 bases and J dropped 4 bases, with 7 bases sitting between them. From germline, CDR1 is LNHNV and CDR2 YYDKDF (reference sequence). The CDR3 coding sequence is TGTGCCACCAGCAGAGATGGTCCGTATAATTCACCCCTCCACTTT. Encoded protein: CATSRDGPYNSPLHF.

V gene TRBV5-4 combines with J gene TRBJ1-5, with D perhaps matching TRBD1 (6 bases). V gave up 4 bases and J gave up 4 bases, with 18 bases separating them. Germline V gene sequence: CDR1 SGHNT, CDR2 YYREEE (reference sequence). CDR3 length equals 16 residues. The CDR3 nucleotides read TGTGCCAGCAGCAGTCACAGGGTCAGATGGAATCAGCCCCAGCATTTT. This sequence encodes CASSSHRVRWNQPQHF.

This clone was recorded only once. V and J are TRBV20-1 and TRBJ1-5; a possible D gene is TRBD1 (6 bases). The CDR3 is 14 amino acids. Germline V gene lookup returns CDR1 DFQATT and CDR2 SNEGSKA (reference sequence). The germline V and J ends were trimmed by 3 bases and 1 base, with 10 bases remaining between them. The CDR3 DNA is TGCAGTGCTAGTAGGGGGAGAAGCAATCAGCCCCAGCATTTT. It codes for CSASRGRSNQPQHF.